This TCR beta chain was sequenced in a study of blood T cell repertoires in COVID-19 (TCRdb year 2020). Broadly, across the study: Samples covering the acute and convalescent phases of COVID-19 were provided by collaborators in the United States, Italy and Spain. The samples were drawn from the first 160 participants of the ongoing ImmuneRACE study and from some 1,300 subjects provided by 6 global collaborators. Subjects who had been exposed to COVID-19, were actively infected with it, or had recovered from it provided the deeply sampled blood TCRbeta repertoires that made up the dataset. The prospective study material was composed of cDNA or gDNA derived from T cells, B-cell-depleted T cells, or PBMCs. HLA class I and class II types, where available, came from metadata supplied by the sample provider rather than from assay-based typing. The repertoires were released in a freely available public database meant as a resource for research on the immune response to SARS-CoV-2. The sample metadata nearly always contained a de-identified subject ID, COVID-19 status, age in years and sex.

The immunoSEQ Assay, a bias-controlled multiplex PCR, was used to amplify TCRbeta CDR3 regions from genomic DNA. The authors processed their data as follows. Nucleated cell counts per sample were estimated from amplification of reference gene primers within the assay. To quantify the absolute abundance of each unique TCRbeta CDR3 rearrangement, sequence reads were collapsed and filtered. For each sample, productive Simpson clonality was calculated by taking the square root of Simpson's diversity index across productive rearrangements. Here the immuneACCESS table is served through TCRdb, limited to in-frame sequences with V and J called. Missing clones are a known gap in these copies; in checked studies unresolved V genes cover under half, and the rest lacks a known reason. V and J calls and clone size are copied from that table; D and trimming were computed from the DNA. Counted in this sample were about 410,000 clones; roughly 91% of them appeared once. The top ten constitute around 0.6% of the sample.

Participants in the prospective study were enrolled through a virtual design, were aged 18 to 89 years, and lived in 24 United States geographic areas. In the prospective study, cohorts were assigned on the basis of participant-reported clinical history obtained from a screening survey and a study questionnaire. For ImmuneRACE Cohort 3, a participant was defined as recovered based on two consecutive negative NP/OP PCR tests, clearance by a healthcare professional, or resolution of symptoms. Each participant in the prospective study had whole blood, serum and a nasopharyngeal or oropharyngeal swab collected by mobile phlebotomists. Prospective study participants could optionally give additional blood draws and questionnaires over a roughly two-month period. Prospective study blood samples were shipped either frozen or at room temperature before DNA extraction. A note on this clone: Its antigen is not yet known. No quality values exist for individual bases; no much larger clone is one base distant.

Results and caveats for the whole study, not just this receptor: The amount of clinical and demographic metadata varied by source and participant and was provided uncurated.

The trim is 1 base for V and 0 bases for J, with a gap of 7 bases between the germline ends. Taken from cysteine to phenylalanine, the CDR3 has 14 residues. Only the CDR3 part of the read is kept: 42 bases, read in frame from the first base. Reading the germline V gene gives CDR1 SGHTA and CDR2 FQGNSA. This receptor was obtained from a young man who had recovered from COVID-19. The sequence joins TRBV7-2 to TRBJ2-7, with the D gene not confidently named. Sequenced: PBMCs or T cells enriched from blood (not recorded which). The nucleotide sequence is TGTGCCAGCAGCTTAGGTTCTAACTCCTACGAGCAGTACTTC. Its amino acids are CASSLGSNSYEQYF.